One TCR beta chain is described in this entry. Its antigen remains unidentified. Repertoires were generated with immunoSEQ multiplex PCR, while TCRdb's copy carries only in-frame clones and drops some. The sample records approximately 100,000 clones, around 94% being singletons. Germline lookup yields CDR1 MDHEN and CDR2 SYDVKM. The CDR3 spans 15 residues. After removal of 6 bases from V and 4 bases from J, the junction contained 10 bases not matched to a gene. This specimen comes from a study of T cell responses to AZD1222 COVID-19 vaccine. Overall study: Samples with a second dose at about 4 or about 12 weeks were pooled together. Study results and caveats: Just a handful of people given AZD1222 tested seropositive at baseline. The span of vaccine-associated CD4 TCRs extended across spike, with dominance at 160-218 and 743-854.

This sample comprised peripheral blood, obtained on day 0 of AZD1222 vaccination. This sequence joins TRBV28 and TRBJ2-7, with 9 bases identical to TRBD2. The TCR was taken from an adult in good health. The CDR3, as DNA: TGTGCCAGCAGCACCCTTAGAGCGGGAGGATACGAGCAGTACTTC. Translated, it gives CASSTLRAGGYEQYF.